The entry that follows covers one TCR beta chain sequence. What it binds is unknown. Germline-derived CDR1 and CDR2 are SGDLS and YYNGEE. The CDR3 runs to 13 residues. The germline V and J ends were trimmed by 0 bases and 8 bases, with 10 bases remaining between them. The data are from a study of T-cell memory formation after mild COVID-19. At the level of the study: TCR clustering was largely donor specific.

Findings and caveats of the study: Later expanders leaned toward CD4+, whereas clones contracting from day 15 to 85 were balanced CD4/CD8.

5'RACE primed from the constant segment yielded TCR alpha and TCR beta cDNA libraries bearing sample barcodes and UMIs. Each CDR3 protein is one row after TCRdb ran MiXCR on the 5' RACE reads. The table includes approximately 240,000 distinct CDR3 sequences, approximately 16% detected once. The sequence came from a man aged 18-30 years who had mild COVID-19 (a few samples of this study predate the infection). Cell type and time point are not known. This chain uses TRBV9 with TRBJ2-3; no clear D gene. Sequenced sample: PBMCs or a T cell subset sorted from them (not recorded which). The CDR3: CASSVEALGTQYF. CDR3 DNA: TGTGCCAGCAGCGTAGAGGCGCTAGGTACGCAGTATTTT. Using reference TRBV9 and TRBJ2-3 for the parts outside the CDR3, the full variable domain is DSGVTQTPKHLITATGQRVTLRCSPRSGDLSVYWYQQSLDQGLQFLIQYYNGEERAKGNILERFSAQQFPDLHSELNLSSLELGDSALYFCASSVEALGTQYFGPGTRLTVL.